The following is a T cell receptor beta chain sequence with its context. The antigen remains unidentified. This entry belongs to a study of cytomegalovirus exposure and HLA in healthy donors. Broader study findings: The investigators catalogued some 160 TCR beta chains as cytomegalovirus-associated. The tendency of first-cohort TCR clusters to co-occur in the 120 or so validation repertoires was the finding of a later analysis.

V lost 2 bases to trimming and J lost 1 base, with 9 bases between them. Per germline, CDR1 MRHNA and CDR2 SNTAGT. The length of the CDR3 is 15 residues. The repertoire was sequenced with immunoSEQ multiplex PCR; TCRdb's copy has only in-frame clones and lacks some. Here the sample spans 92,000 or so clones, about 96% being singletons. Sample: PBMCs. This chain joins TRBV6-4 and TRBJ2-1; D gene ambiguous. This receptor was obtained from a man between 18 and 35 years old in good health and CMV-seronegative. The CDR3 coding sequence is TGTGCCAGCAGTGACCAACCTAATTCCTACAATGAGCAGTTCTTC. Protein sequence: CASSDQPNSYNEQFF.